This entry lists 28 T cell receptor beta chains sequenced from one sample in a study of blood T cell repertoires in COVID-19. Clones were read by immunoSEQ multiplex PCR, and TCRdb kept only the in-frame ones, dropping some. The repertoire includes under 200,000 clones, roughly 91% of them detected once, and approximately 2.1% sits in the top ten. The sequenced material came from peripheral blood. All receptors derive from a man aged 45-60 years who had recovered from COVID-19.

CDR3 DNA: TGTGCCAGCAGTTTCCGGACAAGCTATGGCTACACCTTC. Residues: CASSFRTSYGYTF. This rearrangement joins TRBV28 to TRBJ1-2, with a weak D call TRBD1 (5 bases). The germline V and J ends were trimmed by 3 bases and 4 bases, with 9 bases remaining between them. The germline V gene encodes CDR1 MDHEN and CDR2 SYDVKM. This CDR3 contains 13 residues.

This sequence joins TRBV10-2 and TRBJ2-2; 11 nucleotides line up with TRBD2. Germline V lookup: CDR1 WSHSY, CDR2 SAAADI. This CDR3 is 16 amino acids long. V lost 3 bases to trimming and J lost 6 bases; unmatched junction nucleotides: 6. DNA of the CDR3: TGCGCCAGCAGTGATCCTAGCGGGGGGCCTTCCGGGGAGCTGTTTTTT. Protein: CASSDPSGGPSGELFF.

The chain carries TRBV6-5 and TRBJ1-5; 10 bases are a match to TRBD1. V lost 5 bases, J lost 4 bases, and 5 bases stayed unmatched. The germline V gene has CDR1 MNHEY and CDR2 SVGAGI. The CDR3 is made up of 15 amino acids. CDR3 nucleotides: TGTGCCAGCAGTCTTGGACAGGGGGGGAATCAGCCCCAGCATTTT. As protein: CASSLGQGGNQPQHF.

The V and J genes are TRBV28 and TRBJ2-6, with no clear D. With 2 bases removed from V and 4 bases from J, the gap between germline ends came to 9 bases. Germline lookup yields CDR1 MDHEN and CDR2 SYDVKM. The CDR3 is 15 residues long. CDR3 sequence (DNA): TGTGCCAGCAGTTTAGGCGGAACCGGGGCCAACGTCCTGACTTTC. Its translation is CASSLGGTGANVLTF.

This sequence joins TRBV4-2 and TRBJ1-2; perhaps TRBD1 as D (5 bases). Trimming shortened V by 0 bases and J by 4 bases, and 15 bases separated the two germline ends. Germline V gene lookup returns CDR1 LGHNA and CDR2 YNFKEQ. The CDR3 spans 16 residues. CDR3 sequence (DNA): TGTGCCAGCAGCCAAGACGGGGGTGGGCGAATCTATGGCTACACCTTC. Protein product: CASSQDGGGRIYGYTF.

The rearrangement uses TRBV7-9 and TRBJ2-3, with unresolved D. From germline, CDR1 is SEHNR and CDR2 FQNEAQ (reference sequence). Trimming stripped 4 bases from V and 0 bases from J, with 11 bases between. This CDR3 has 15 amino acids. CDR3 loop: CASSSRWASTDTQYF. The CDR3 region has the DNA TGTGCCAGCAGCTCGAGATGGGCTAGCACAGATACGCAGTATTTT. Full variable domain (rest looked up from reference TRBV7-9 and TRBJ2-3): DTGVSQNPRHKITKRGQNVTFRCDPISEHNRLYWYRQTLGQGPEFLTYFQNEAQLEKSRLLSDRFSAERPKGSFSTLEIQRTEQGDSAMYLCASSSRWASTDTQYFGPGTRLTVL.

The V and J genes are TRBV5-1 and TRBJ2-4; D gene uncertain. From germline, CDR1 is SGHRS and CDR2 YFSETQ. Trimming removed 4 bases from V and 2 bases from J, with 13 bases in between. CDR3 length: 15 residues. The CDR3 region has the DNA TGCGCCAGCAGCCCCCTGGAGCGTCCCAAAAACATTCAGTACTTC. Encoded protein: CASSPLERPKNIQYF.

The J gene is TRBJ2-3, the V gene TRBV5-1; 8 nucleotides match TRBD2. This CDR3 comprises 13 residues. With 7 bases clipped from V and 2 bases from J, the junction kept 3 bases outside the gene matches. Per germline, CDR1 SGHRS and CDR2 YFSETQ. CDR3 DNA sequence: TGCGCCAGCCGGGAGGGTCACACAGATACGCAGTATTTT. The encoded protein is CASREGHTDTQYF.

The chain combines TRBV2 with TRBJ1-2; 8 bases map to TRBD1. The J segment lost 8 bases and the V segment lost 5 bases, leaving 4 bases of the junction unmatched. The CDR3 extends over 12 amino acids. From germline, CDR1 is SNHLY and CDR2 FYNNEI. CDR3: CASSYRGIGYTF. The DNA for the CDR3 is TGTGCCAGCAGTTACAGGGGGATAGGCTACACCTTC.

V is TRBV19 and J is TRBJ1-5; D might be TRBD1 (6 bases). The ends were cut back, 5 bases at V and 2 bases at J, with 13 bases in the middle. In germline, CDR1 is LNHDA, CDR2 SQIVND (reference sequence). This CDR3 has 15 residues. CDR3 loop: CASSSDRYGNQPQHF. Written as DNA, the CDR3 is TGTGCCAGTAGTTCCGACAGGTATGGCAATCAGCCCCAGCATTTT.

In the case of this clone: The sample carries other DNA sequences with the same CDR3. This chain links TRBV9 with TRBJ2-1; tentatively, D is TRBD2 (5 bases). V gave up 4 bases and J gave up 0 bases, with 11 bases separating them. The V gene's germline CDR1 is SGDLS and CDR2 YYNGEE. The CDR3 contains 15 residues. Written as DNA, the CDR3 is TGTGCCAGCAGCCCCCGACTAAGCTCCTACAATGAGCAGTTCTTC. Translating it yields CASSPRLSSYNEQFF.

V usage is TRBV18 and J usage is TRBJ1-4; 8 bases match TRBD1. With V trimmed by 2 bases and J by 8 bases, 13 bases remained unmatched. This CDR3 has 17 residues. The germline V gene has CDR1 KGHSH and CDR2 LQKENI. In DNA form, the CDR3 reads TGTGCCAGCTCACCAAAGACAGGGGATCCGATCCGCGAAAAACTGTTTTTT. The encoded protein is CASSPKTGDPIREKLFF.

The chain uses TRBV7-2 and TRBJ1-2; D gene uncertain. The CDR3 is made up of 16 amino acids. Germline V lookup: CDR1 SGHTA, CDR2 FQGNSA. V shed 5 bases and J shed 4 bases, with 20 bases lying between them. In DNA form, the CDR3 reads TGTGCCAGCAGCCCAAGAAACTTGCGGGGTGGCTATGGCTACACCTTC. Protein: CASSPRNLRGGYGYTF.

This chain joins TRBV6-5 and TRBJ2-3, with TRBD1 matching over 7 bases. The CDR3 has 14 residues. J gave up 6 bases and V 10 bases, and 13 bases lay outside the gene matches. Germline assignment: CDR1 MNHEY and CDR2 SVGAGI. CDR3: CANTSTGLWDTQYF. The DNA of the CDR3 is TGTGCCAACACCTCGACAGGGCTATGGGATACGCAGTATTTT.

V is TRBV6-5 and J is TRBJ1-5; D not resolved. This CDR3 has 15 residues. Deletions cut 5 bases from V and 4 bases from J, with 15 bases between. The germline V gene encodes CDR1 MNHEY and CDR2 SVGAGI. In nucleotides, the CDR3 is TGTGCCAGCAGTCCTTACCCAGGTAGAAATCAGCCCCAGCATTTT. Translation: CASSPYPGRNQPQHF.

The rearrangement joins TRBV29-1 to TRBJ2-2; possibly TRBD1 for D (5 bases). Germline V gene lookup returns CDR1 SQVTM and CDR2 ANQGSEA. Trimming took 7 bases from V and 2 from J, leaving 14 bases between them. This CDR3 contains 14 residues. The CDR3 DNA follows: TGCAGCGCGAAGCGAGACAGTAACACCGGGGAGCTGTTTTTT. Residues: CSAKRDSNTGELFF.

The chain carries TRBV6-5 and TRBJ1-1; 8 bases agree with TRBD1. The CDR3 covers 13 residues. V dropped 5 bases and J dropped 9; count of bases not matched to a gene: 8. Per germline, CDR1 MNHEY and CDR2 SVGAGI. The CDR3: CASSLRDRQKAFF. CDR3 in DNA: TGTGCCAGCAGTCTCCGGGACAGGCAGAAAGCTTTCTTT.

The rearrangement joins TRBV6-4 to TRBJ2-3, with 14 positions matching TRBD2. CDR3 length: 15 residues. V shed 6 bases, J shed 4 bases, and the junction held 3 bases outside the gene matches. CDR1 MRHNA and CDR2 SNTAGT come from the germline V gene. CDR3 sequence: CASRPTSGGADTQYF. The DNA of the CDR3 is TGTGCCAGCAGGCCGACTAGCGGGGGGGCAGATACGCAGTATTTT.

The CDR3 bases are TGTGCCAGCAGCTTAGCATTAACAGGGAACCTTGGAAACACCATATATTTT. Its translation is CASSLALTGNLGNTIYF. This rearrangement joins TRBV5-5 to TRBJ1-3; perhaps TRBD1 as D (6 bases). Germline assignment: CDR1 SGHKS and CDR2 YYEKEE (reference sequence). CDR3 length equals 17 residues. Between the trimmed V and J ends, which lost 2 bases and 3 bases, there was a span of 18 bases.

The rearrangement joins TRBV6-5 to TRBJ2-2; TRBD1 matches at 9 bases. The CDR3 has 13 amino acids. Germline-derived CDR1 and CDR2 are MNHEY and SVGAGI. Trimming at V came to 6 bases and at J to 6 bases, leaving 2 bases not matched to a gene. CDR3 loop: CASSRDRAGELFF. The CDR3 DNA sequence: TGTGCCAGCAGCAGGGACAGGGCCGGGGAGCTGTTTTTT.

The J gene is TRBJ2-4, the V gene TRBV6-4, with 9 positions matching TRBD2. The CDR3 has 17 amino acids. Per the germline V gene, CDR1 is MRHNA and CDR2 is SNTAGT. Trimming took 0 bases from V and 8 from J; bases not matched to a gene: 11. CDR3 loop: CASSDSSLAGLRDIQYF. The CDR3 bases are TGTGCCAGCAGTGACTCGAGTCTAGCGGGACTGAGGGACATTCAGTACTTC.

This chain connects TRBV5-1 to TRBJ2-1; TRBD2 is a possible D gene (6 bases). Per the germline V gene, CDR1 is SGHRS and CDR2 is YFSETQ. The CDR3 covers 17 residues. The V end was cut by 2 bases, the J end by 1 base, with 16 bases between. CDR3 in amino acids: CASSFGLGGRSYNEQFF. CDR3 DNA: TGCGCCAGCAGCTTTGGGTTGGGTGGGAGGTCCTACAATGAGCAGTTCTTC.

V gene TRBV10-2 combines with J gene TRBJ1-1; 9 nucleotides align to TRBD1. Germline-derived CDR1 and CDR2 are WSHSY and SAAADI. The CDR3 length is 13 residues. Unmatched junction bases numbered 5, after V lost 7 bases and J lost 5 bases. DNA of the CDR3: TGCGCCAGCACGGACAGGGGAGGGACTGAAGCTTTCTTT. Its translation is CASTDRGGTEAFF.

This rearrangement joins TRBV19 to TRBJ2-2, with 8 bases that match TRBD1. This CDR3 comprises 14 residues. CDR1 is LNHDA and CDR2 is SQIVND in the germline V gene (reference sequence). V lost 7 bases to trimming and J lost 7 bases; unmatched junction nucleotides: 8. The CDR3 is CASTGDRSFGELFF. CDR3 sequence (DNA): TGTGCCAGTACCGGGGACAGGAGTTTCGGGGAGCTGTTTTTT.

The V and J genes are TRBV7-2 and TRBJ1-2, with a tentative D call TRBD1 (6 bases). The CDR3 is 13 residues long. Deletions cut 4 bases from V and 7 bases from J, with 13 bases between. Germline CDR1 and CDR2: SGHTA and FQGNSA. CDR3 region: CASSSAGAGGYTF. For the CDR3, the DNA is TGTGCCAGCAGCTCAGCGGGGGCGGGTGGCTACACCTTC.

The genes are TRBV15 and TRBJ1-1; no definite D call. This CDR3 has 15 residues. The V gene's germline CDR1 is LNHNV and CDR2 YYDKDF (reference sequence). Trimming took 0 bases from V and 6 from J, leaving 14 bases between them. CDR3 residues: CATSRESGKLSEAFF. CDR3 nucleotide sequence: TGTGCCACCAGCAGAGAATCGGGTAAACTCTCTGAAGCTTTCTTT.

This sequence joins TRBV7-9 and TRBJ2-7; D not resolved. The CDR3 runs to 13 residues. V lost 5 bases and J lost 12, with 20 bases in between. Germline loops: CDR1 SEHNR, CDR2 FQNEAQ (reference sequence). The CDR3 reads CASSPTTPFLWYF. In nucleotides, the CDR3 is TGTGCCAGCAGCCCAACGACTCCATTCCTCTGGTACTTC. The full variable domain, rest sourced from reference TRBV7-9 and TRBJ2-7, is DTGVSQNPRHKITKRGQNVTFRCDPISEHNRLYWYRQTLGQGPEFLTYFQNEAQLEKSRLLSDRFSAERPKGSFSTLEIQRTEQGDSAMYLCASSPTTPFLWYFGPGTRLTVT.

CDR3 sequence (DNA): TGTGCCAGCAGTTCGGGAGCTGAGCAGTTCTTC. It yields the protein CASSSGAEQFF. The chain combines TRBV27 with TRBJ2-1, with D perhaps matching TRBD2 (6 bases). The CDR3 is 11 amino acids. V was cut by 4 bases and J by 9 bases, with 7 bases left in between. The V gene's germline CDR1 is MNHEY and CDR2 SMNVEV (reference sequence).